This TCR beta chain comes out of a study of blood T cell repertoires in COVID-19. In its sample, this clone was seen a few times. Other DNA sequences in the sample encode the same CDR3. V lost 1 base and J lost 5, with 11 bases in between. The CDR3 length is 14 residues. Germline CDR1 reads SGHTA; CDR2 reads FQGNSA. How the authors handled the data: Reference gene primer amplification gave nucleated cell count estimates. Using immunoSEQ multiplex PCR, the repertoire was profiled, and TCRdb retains in-frame clones only, with some absent. V and J calls and clone size follow that table, whereas D and trimming were derived from the DNA. Among about 380,000 clones, about 88% were seen once, and the ten largest hold 0.9% to 1.5%. Participants were aged roughly 18 to 89 years, lived in over 20 US areas, and enrolled virtually. Donors in Cohort 3 counted as recovered after two negative PCRs, clearance, or symptom resolution.

This receptor was identified in a woman younger than 35 who had recovered from COVID-19. The genes are TRBV7-2 and TRBJ1-1; D is unclear. Sequenced: PBMCs or T cells enriched from blood (not recorded which). The CDR3 region is CASSLVPGRTEAFF. The CDR3, as DNA: TGTGCCAGCAGCTTAGTCCCGGGTAGGACTGAAGCTTTCTTT. Full variable domain (remainder filled in from reference TRBV7-2 and TRBJ1-1): GAGVSQSPSNKVTEKGKDVELRCDPISGHTALYWYRQSLGQGLEFLIYFQGNSAPDKSGLPSDRFSAERTGGSVSTLTIQRTQQEDSAVYLCASSLVPGRTEAFFGQGTRLTVV.